Detailed here is one T cell receptor beta chain. It has no known antigen specificity. Base qualities are not at hand, and no much larger clone is one base apart. The data derive from a study of blood T cell repertoires in COVID-19 (TCRdb year 2020). General notes on the study: Collaborator samples came from the United States, Italy and Spain and covered acute and convalescent phases of COVID-19. The prospective study material was composed of cDNA or gDNA derived from T cells, B-cell-depleted T cells, or PBMCs. Subjects who had been exposed to COVID-19, were actively infected with it, or had recovered from it provided the deeply sampled blood TCRbeta repertoires that made up the dataset. The repertoires were released in a freely available public database meant as a resource for research on the immune response to SARS-CoV-2. Samples were obtained from the ongoing ImmuneRACE study (first 160 participants) and from roughly 1,300 subjects provided by 6 global collaborators. A de-identified subject ID, COVID-19 status, age in years and sex were almost always included in the sample metadata. Where available, HLA class I and class II types were taken from metadata supplied by the sample provider and were not determined by assay-based typing. General conclusions and limits of the study: The amount of clinical and demographic metadata varied by source and participant and was provided uncurated.

In the prospective study, participants were about 18 to 100 years old, resided in about two dozen geographic areas of the United States, and were enrolled through a virtual design. In the prospective study, participants were assigned to cohorts based on the clinical history participants reported in a screening survey and a study questionnaire. Recovered participants in ImmuneRACE Cohort 3 were defined by two consecutive negative NP/OP PCR tests, clearance by a healthcare professional, or resolution of symptoms. In the prospective study, whole blood, serum and a nasopharyngeal or oropharyngeal swab were collected from each participant by mobile phlebotomists. Additional blood draws and questionnaires over a roughly two-month period could optionally be provided by prospective study participants. Blood samples from the prospective study were shipped frozen or at room temperature prior to DNA extraction.

TCRbeta CDR3 regions were amplified from genomic DNA using the immunoSEQ Assay, a bias-controlled multiplex PCR. The study's own analysis went as follows. Within the assay, amplification of reference gene primers was used to estimate how many nucleated cells each sample contained. To quantify the absolute abundance of each unique TCRbeta CDR3 rearrangement, sequence reads were collapsed and filtered. For each sample, productive Simpson clonality was calculated by taking the square root of Simpson's diversity index across productive rearrangements. What TCRdb holds here is the immuneACCESS table cut down to in-frame rearrangements. Part of the clones is not present; checked against another copy, under half of the missing clones reflect an unresolved V gene, and the others are unexplained. Clone size and V and J calls were adopted from that table, with D and trimming inferred from the DNA. This sample gives some 240,000 clones in total; about 86% of them show up just once. Together, the top ten hold approximately 3.6% of the sample.

Via the germline V gene, CDR1 is SGHRS and CDR2 YFSETQ. The V and J ends are trimmed by 0 bases and 1 base, leaving 7 bases between them. Counted from cysteine to phenylalanine, this CDR3 has 14 amino acids. Only the CDR3 portion is preserved as DNA: 42 bases, with reading frame beginning at the first base. Material for sequencing was PBMCs or T cells enriched from blood (not recorded which). The V and J segments used are TRBV5-1 and TRBJ1-1, with the D gene uncertain. This clonotype was sampled from a man between 50 and 59 years old who had recovered from COVID-19. The CDR3 region reads CASSLDAGNTEAFF. The sequence in DNA is TGCGCCAGCAGCTTGGATGCAGGGAACACTGAAGCTTTCTTT.